These T cell receptor beta chains were read from a single sample in a study of neoadjuvant anti-PD-1 for oral cavity cancer. Only in-frame clones appear in the TCRdb table, and some are missing; sequencing was by immunoSEQ multiplex PCR. This sample carries roughly 60,000 clones, roughly 80% of them seen once, and the ten largest clones take just over 2.5%. The source was PBMCs, collected before nivolumab (anti-PD-1) treatment. These receptors all come from a person aged 35-79 years with oral cavity squamous cell carcinoma. The conserved cysteine and the conserved F or W are not part of the CDR3 here. Fields, in order: J gene, V gene, CDR3 protein.

TRBJ2-1 | TRBV20-1 | SARTGHEQF
TRBJ1-6 | TRBV5-1 | ASSPVPGTGGPLSPLH
TRBJ2-1 | TRBV2 | ASSEGQLPYNEQF
TRBJ1-5 | TRBV19 | ASSTGQVRNQPQH
TRBJ2-7 | TRBV6-1 | ATETGFYEQY
TRBJ2-2 | TRBV19 | ASTFDRRTGELF
TRBJ1-5 | TRBV19 | ASSFKQGYYSNQPQH
TRBJ2-1 | TRBV5-5 | ASSPVIAYNEQF
TRBJ1-1 | TRBV6-5 | ASSTTGGGSTEAF
TRBJ1-5 | TRBV5-1 | ASSLEGASFQPQH
TRBJ2-6 | TRBV7-6 | ASSSVINGANVLT
TRBJ1-2 | TRBV7-2 | ASSFRVGNYGYT
TRBJ2-3 | TRBV7-2 | ASSSRGDTQY
TRBJ1-1 | TRBV2 | ASSRGGRDTEAF
TRBJ1-2 | TRBV27 | ASRDTGGNYGYT
TRBJ2-5 | TRBV5-1 | ASSLAEETQY
TRBJ2-2 | TRBV6-1 | ASSERGADTGELF
TRBJ2-3 | TRBV10-3 | AISDSGGRSHTQY
TRBJ2-1 | TRBV2 | ASSPTTGDDEQF
TRBJ1-2 | TRBV5-6 | ASSPRPYGYT
TRBJ2-7 | TRBV19 | ASSEGSYEQY
TRBJ2-3 | TRBV5-8 | ASSLGTGLNTDTQY
TRBJ1-1 | TRBV14 | ASNRDTTEAF
TRBJ2-5 | TRBV9 | ASSGGTGGAETQY
TRBJ1-6 | TRBV5-1 | ASSHGSGLGSPLH
TRBJ1-1 | TRBV30 | AWSVLERGPEAF
TRBJ1-6 | TRBV2 | ASSPGHLNSPLH
TRBJ2-5 | TRBV12-5 | ASWLAGGGTQY
TRBJ2-6 | TRBV28 | ASSLRTSGFSGANVLT
TRBJ1-4 | TRBV19 | ASNDRGNEKLF